These 20 T cell receptor beta chains originate from one sample sequenced in a study of T cell responses to AZD1222 COVID-19 vaccine. Method: immunoSEQ multiplex PCR; TCRdb's copy keeps in-frame clones and lacks some. The repertoire includes 170,000 or so clones, 90% of them detected once, and approximately 1.5% sits in the top ten. Sequencing was performed on peripheral blood, taken on day 0 of AZD1222 vaccination. The receptors were gathered from an adult in good health.

The chain couples TRBV18 to TRBJ1-5; possibly TRBD1 for D (5 bases). CDR1 KGHSH and CDR2 LQKENI come from the germline V gene. The CDR3 totals 15 residues. The ends were cut back, 3 bases at V and 0 bases at J, with 9 bases in the middle. CDR3 loop: CASSPLQGSNQPQHF. For the CDR3, the DNA is TGTGCCAGCTCACCTCTCCAGGGTAGCAATCAGCCCCAGCATTTT.

The rearrangement uses TRBV3-1 (or the pseudogene TRBV3-2) and TRBJ1-2; 7 nucleotides line up with TRBD1. CDR1 LGHDT and CDR2 YNNKEL come from the germline V gene (reference sequence). This CDR3 is built from 15 residues. The V gene end was trimmed by 0 bases and the J gene end by 8 bases; junction bases not matched to a gene: 9. CDR3 protein: CASSQDTTGAQGYTF. The CDR3 DNA reads TGTGCCAGCAGCCAAGATACAACAGGGGCGCAGGGCTACACCTTC.

This rearrangement joins TRBV5-4 to TRBJ1-3; the D gene is possibly TRBD1 (5 bases). The germline V gene encodes CDR1 SGHNT and CDR2 YYREEE (reference sequence). With 0 bases removed from V and 4 bases from J, the gap between germline ends came to 11 bases. The length of the CDR3 is 15 residues. For the CDR3, the DNA is TGTGCCAGCAGCTTGGACGCAGGGAAAGGAAACACCATATATTTT. This codes for CASSLDAGKGNTIYF.

V is TRBV7-8 and J is TRBJ1-4, with 11 bases that match TRBD1. The CDR3 has 14 amino acids. Germline CDR1 and CDR2: SGHVS and FQNEAQ. The trim removed 5 bases at V and 7 bases at J, leaving 3 bases unmatched. Written as DNA, the CDR3 is TGTGCCAGCAGCCGAGGGACAGGGGGTGAAAAACTGTTTTTT. It is translated as CASSRGTGGEKLFF.

The chain combines TRBV6-5 with TRBJ1-6, with 9 bases identical to TRBD1. The CDR3 consists of 15 residues. In germline, CDR1 is MNHEY, CDR2 SVGAGI. V trimming: 0 bases; J trimming: 9 bases; junction bases outside the gene matches: 3. The CDR3 coding sequence is TGTGCCAGCAGTTACTCTCGACAGGGGGGTTCACCCCTCCACTTT. Its translation: CASSYSRQGGSPLHF.

The rearrangement joins TRBV3-1 (or the pseudogene TRBV3-2) to TRBJ2-7; D gene unclear. V dropped 4 bases and J dropped 3 bases, with 4 bases sitting between them. CDR3 length: 11 residues. The germline gives CDR1 LGHDT, CDR2 YNNKEL (reference sequence). Here the CDR3 DNA reads TGTGCCAGCAGCCTCTACTACGAGCAGTACTTC. It specifies CASSLYYEQYF.

The CDR3 nucleotides are TGTGCCAGCAGTCCGCTACAGGGGTGGTCACCCCTCCACTTT. Amino acid sequence: CASSPLQGWSPLHF. The chain joins TRBV28 to TRBJ1-6, with 7 positions matching TRBD1. Germline lookup yields CDR1 MDHEN and CDR2 SYDVKM. The J segment lost 10 bases and the V segment lost 5 bases, leaving 8 bases of the junction unmatched. The CDR3 loop spans 14 amino acids.

This rearrangement joins TRBV12-3 or TRBV12-4 to TRBJ1-5, with D hard to call. Trimming removed 2 bases at V and 3 bases at J, with 5 bases between. CDR3 size: 13 residues. CDR3 bases: TGTGCCAGCAGTTTATCATACAATCAGCCCCAGCATTTT. Residues: CASSLSYNQPQHF.

This chain connects TRBV5-5 to TRBJ2-3; D gene ambiguous. Trimming pared 2 bases from V and 1 base from J, leaving 11 bases between. CDR3 length: 15 amino acids. From germline, CDR1 is SGHKS and CDR2 YYEKEE (reference sequence). CDR3 sequence: CASSFTRMGTDTQYF. DNA for the CDR3: TGTGCCAGCAGCTTTACAAGGATGGGCACAGATACGCAGTATTTT.

This chain uses TRBV3-1 (or the pseudogene TRBV3-2) with TRBJ1-1; TRBD1 agrees at 7 bases. Germline V CDR1 and CDR2: LGHDT, YNNKEL (reference sequence). The CDR3 totals 14 residues. The V gene end was trimmed by 8 bases and the J gene end by 6 bases; junction bases not matched to a gene: 12. The CDR3 DNA sequence: TGTGCCAGCCAAACGTTACAGGGGAGCGCTGAAGCTTTCTTT. It translates to CASQTLQGSAEAFF.

The chain has TRBV30 and TRBJ1-5, with D unresolved. The V gene's germline CDR1 is GTSNPN and CDR2 SVGIG (reference sequence). V shed 5 bases and J shed 0 bases, with 8 bases lying between them. The CDR3 sequence is 13 residues long. The CDR3 DNA reads TGTGCCTGGTCCCTTTATAGCAATCAGCCCCAGCATTTT. As protein: CAWSLYSNQPQHF.

The chain joins TRBV28 to TRBJ2-2; the D gene is possibly TRBD2 (6 bases). CDR1 is MDHEN and CDR2 is SYDVKM in the germline V gene. The CDR3 loop spans 16 amino acids. Trimming left V 5 bases short and J 0 bases short, with 13 bases between. The CDR3 region is CASSPFAGSNTGELFF. The CDR3 region has the DNA TGTGCCAGCAGTCCCTTCGCGGGGTCGAACACCGGGGAGCTGTTTTTT. Based on the CDR3 plus reference TRBV28 and TRBJ2-2, the full variable domain is DVKVTQSSRYLVKRTGEKVFLECVQDMDHENMFWYRQDPGLGLRLIYFSYDVKMKEKGDIPEGYSVSREKKERFSLILESASTNQTSMYLCASSPFAGSNTGELFFGEGSRLTVL.

The chain couples TRBV13 to TRBJ2-7; 8 nucleotides align to TRBD2. The V gene end was trimmed by 7 bases and the J gene end by 4 bases; junction bases not matched to a gene: 6. Germline loops: CDR1 PRHDT, CDR2 FYEKMQ (reference sequence). The CDR3 is 13 residues long. The CDR3: CASKSGGRYEQYF. As DNA, the CDR3 is TGTGCCAGCAAGAGCGGGGGTAGATACGAGCAGTACTTC.

V gene TRBV5-1 combines with J gene TRBJ2-5, with TRBD1 matching over 9 bases. Germline-derived CDR1 and CDR2 are SGHRS and YFSETQ. The CDR3 runs 15 residues. V gave up 3 bases and J gave up 0 bases; unmatched junction bases: 3. This CDR3 reads CASSWGQGHQETQYF. CDR3 in DNA: TGCGCCAGCAGCTGGGGACAGGGCCACCAAGAGACCCAGTACTTC.

This chain uses TRBV18 with TRBJ2-1; 12 bases map to TRBD2. V shed 3 bases, J shed 8 bases, and the junction held 2 bases outside the gene matches. The CDR3 loop spans 14 amino acids. The V gene's germline CDR1 is KGHSH and CDR2 LQKENI. CDR3: CASSPTSGGYEQFF. CDR3 in DNA: TGTGCCAGCTCACCTACTAGCGGGGGGTATGAGCAGTTCTTC.

The V gene is TRBV18, the J gene TRBJ1-3; 7 bases line up with TRBD1. Trimming took 0 bases from V and 0 from J; bases not matched to a gene: 5. Germline CDR1 KGHSH, CDR2 LQKENI. The CDR3 has 17 residues. Here the CDR3 DNA reads TGTGCCAGCTCACCACCGGGACAGCGTTACTCTGGAAACACCATATATTTT. Its translation is CASSPPGQRYSGNTIYF.

V is TRBV3-1 (or the pseudogene TRBV3-2) and J is TRBJ2-3; D is perhaps TRBD2 (6 bases). Trimming stripped 2 bases from V and 6 bases from J, with 18 bases between. Germline V gives CDR1 LGHDT, CDR2 YNNKEL (reference sequence). The CDR3 spans 16 residues. The CDR3: CASSQLASAWTDTQYF. The CDR3 nucleotides read TGTGCCAGCAGCCAATTAGCTAGCGCCTGGACGGATACGCAGTATTTT.

This rearrangement joins TRBV12-2 to TRBJ2-7; the table calls TRBD1, which could not be checked here. TRBV12-2 is a listed pseudogene. The CDR3 spans 16 residues. The CDR3 loop is CASRWTSGTADYEQYF. The CDR3, as DNA: TGTGCAAGTCGCTGGACTTCCGGGACAGCGGACTACGAGCAGTACTTC.

The chain has TRBV19 and TRBJ1-1; no clear D. Germline-derived CDR1 and CDR2 are LNHDA and SQIVND (reference sequence). The CDR3 contains 15 residues. Trimming removed 8 bases from V and 1 base from J, with 17 bases in between. The CDR3 DNA is TGTGCCAGTTCCATCCAACCGAGGCAGAACACTGAAGCTTTCTTT. Amino acid sequence: CASSIQPRQNTEAFF.

The gene calls are TRBV5-1 and TRBJ1-1, with D unclear. V lost 0 bases and J lost 1, with 7 bases in between. The CDR3 sequence is 14 residues long. The germline CDR1 and CDR2 sequences are SGHRS and YFSETQ. The CDR3 DNA follows: TGCGCCAGCAGCTTGGTTCCCCCGAACACTGAAGCTTTCTTT. This gives the protein CASSLVPPNTEAFF.